The 16 T cell receptor beta chains in this list originate from one sample, sequenced in a study of blood T cell repertoires in COVID-19. The protocol was immunoSEQ multiplex PCR, while the TCRdb copy is restricted to in-frame clones and leaves out a portion. The sample contains some 220,000 clones, around 80% of which appear only once. The specimen was peripheral blood. The receptors come from a human donor in a cohort sampled during active COVID-19.

The chain joins TRBV23-1 to TRBJ2-3; 7 nucleotides line up with TRBD1. TRBV23-1 is assigned to the ORF class and has an uncertain function. The CDR3 has 14 amino acids. Trimming took 10 bases from V and 2 from J; bases not matched to a gene: 9. The DNA of the CDR3 is TGCGCCACCAAAGTGGACAGGTACACAGATACGCAGTATTTT. Its translation: CATKVDRYTDTQYF.

The chain is built from TRBV6-5 and TRBJ2-7; 10 bases fit TRBD2. CDR1 MNHEY and CDR2 SVGAGI come from the germline V gene. The CDR3 is 14 residues long. V shed 7 bases and J 2 bases; nucleotides not matched to a gene: 5. CDR3 amino acids: CASTRTSGTYEQYF. CDR3 sequence (DNA): TGTGCCAGCACACGGACTAGCGGAACCTACGAGCAGTACTTC.

CDR3 amino acids: CASSRDPGQGGGYTF. CDR3 coding DNA: TGCGCCAGCAGCCGAGACCCGGGACAGGGTGGGGGCTACACCTTC. This sequence joins TRBV4-1 and TRBJ1-2, with 9 bases that match TRBD1. The CDR3 totals 15 residues. After removal of 4 bases from V and 8 bases from J, the junction contained 11 bases not matched to a gene. Germline V lookup: CDR1 MGHRA, CDR2 YSYEKL.

The V and J genes are TRBV28 and TRBJ2-1; maybe TRBD1 (5 bases). CDR1 MDHEN and CDR2 SYDVKM come from the germline V gene. The length of the CDR3 is 18 residues. The germline V and J ends were trimmed by 6 bases and 0 bases, with 21 bases remaining between them. CDR3 region: CASRHLPSGDSSYNEQFF. The CDR3 DNA is TGTGCCAGCAGACACCTTCCCTCGGGCGACAGCTCCTACAATGAGCAGTTCTTC.

This rearrangement joins TRBV10-1 to TRBJ1-1; tentatively, D is TRBD1 (5 bases). The CDR3 runs to 13 residues. Germline CDR1 WNHNN, CDR2 SYGVQD (reference sequence). V lost 3 bases and J 7 bases, leaving 12 bases between the germline ends. CDR3 sequence (DNA): TGCGCCAGCAGTGAAATTGACACAGGTGAAGCTTTCTTT. Translating it yields CASSEIDTGEAFF.

This sequence joins TRBV24-1 and TRBJ2-1, with 7 bases that match TRBD1. The CDR3 is 15 residues long. With V trimmed by 4 bases and J by 3 bases, 5 bases remained unmatched. Germline V gene lookup returns CDR1 KGHDR and CDR2 SFDVKD. The CDR3 loop is CATSDDRVRYNEQFF. CDR3 DNA sequence: TGTGCCACCAGTGACGACAGGGTTCGCTACAATGAGCAGTTCTTC.

The chain recombines TRBV19 with TRBJ1-1, with a weak D call TRBD1 (5 bases). V shed 5 bases and J shed 3 bases, with 13 bases lying between them. From germline, CDR1 is LNHDA and CDR2 SQIVND (reference sequence). The CDR3 sequence is 14 residues long. The CDR3 DNA is TGTGCCAGTAGTCCCCCTTGGGGGGACACTGAAGCTTTCTTT. It specifies CASSPPWGDTEAFF.

The CDR3 DNA reads as TGTGCCACCAGTGAGAGATCTGGGGGGGGAGAGACCCAGTACTTC. It codes for CATSERSGGGETQYF. The gene calls are TRBV24-1 and TRBJ2-5; 7 nucleotides agree with TRBD2. The CDR3 sequence is 15 residues long. Looked up from germline, CDR1 is KGHDR and CDR2 is SFDVKD. J was trimmed by 4 bases and V by 4 bases; bases with no gene match: 8.

The CDR3 protein is CASSRDRGKYEQYF. The DNA of the CDR3 is TGTGCCAGCAGCCGGGACAGGGGTAAATACGAGCAGTACTTC. The gene calls are TRBV5-6 and TRBJ2-7; 10 positions agree with TRBD1. Germline V gene data show CDR1 as SGHDT and CDR2 as YYEEEE. The CDR3 has 14 residues. The V and J ends lost 4 bases and 4 bases, in that order; junction bases with no gene match: 5. Drawing the rest from reference TRBV5-6 and TRBJ2-7, the complete variable domain is DAGVTQSPTHLIKTRGQQVTLRCSPKSGHDTVSWYQQALGQGPQFIFQYYEEEERQRGNFPDRFSGHQFPNYSSELNVNALLLGDSALYLCASSRDRGKYEQYFGPGTRLTVT.

The gene calls are TRBV5-1 and TRBJ2-2, with TRBD2 matching 7 bases. Germline values: CDR1 SGHRS, CDR2 YFSETQ. V was clipped by 0 bases and J by 2 bases; unmatched bases: 7. The CDR3 has 17 amino acids. The CDR3 region has the DNA TGCGCCAGCAGCTTGGCCCAAACTAGCGCAAACACCGGGGAGCTGTTTTTT. The encoded protein is CASSLAQTSANTGELFF.

In its sample, this clone was seen once. V is TRBV3-1 (or the pseudogene TRBV3-2) and J is TRBJ1-1, with TRBD1 matching 9 bases. Germline lookup yields CDR1 LGHDT and CDR2 YNNKEL (reference sequence). This CDR3 comprises 13 residues. After removal of 4 bases from V and 7 bases from J, the junction contained 4 bases not matched to a gene. The CDR3 region is CASSPWTGDEAFF. The CDR3 DNA reads as TGTGCCAGCAGCCCTTGGACAGGGGATGAAGCTTTCTTT.

The V call is TRBV3-1 (or the pseudogene TRBV3-2), the J call TRBJ1-1, with a tentative D call TRBD1 (6 bases). Trimming cost V 0 bases and J 4 bases, with 12 bases left between them. This CDR3 region has 15 residues. In germline, CDR1 is LGHDT, CDR2 YNNKEL (reference sequence). The CDR3 nucleotides are TGTGCCAGCAGCCAAGAGGCAGGGGCGATCACTGAAGCTTTCTTT. This encodes CASSQEAGAITEAFF.

The rearrangement links TRBV9 to TRBJ1-1; 9 positions match TRBD1. Trimming took 4 bases from V and 1 from J; bases not matched to a gene: 2. CDR1 is SGDLS and CDR2 is YYNGEE in the germline V gene. This CDR3 region has 14 residues. The CDR3 bases are TGTGCCAGCAGCTCGACAGGGGGGAACACTGAAGCTTTCTTT. This gives the protein CASSSTGGNTEAFF.

This clone was seen repeatedly, ten times or more. The chain employs TRBV6-5 and TRBJ1-1; 9 bases match TRBD1. Unmatched junction bases numbered 10, after V lost 6 bases and J lost 11 bases. This CDR3 contains 13 residues. CDR1 and CDR2 from the germline V gene are MNHEY and SVGAGI. CDR3 nucleotide sequence: TGTGCCAGCAGCCCCAACCGGGACAGGGACGCTTTCTTT. Its translation is CASSPNRDRDAFF.

The count of this clone is one. This chain links TRBV9 with TRBJ2-2; D unresolved. Per the germline V gene, CDR1 is SGDLS and CDR2 is YYNGEE. The CDR3 contains 15 residues. V was shortened by 3 bases and J by 0 bases, with 9 bases between the two germline ends. The CDR3 DNA sequence: TGTGCCAGCAGCGAGCGACGGGCGAACACCGGGGAGCTGTTTTTT. This gives the protein CASSERRANTGELFF.

The rearrangement uses TRBV5-6 and TRBJ2-1, with D uncertain. The germline V gene has CDR1 SGHDT and CDR2 YYEEEE. Trimming stripped 2 bases from V and 7 bases from J, with 16 bases between. This CDR3 comprises 15 residues. The DNA of the CDR3 is TGTGCCAGCAGCTTTAACTACTACTCGATGAATGAGCAGTTCTTC. Residues: CASSFNYYSMNEQFF.